These 22 T cell receptor beta chains were all obtained from the same sample, sequenced in a study of blood T cell repertoires in COVID-19. The repertoire was sequenced with immunoSEQ multiplex PCR; TCRdb's copy has only in-frame clones and lacks some. The table includes 150,000 to 200,000 clones, around 79% detected once. What was sequenced was PBMCs or T cells enriched from blood (not recorded which). The receptors stem from a man between 50 and 59 years old who had recovered from COVID-19.

This chain connects TRBV27 to TRBJ2-7; 9 nucleotides align to TRBD1. The germline V gene encodes CDR1 MNHEY and CDR2 SMNVEV (reference sequence). Trimming at V came to 4 bases and at J to 0 bases, leaving 7 bases not matched to a gene. The CDR3 length is 16 residues. CDR3 residues: CASSSGQGKASYEQYF. CDR3 nucleotide sequence: TGTGCCAGCAGTTCTGGACAGGGGAAGGCCTCCTACGAGCAGTACTTC.

The chain combines TRBV27 with TRBJ1-1, with D possibly TRBD1 on 6 matching bases. This CDR3 is 15 amino acids long. CDR1 and CDR2 (germline): MNHEY, SMNVEV (reference sequence). The V and J ends lost 0 bases and 4 bases respectively, with 12 bases between them. The CDR3 DNA follows: TGTGCCAGCAGTTTATCGATAGGGGGATTCACTGAAGCTTTCTTT. Translation gives CASSLSIGGFTEAFF.

This clone was detected only once. V usage is TRBV7-2 and J usage is TRBJ1-6; TRBD1 matches 7 bases. The trim removed 3 bases at V and 13 bases at J, leaving 12 bases unmatched. The CDR3 totals 15 residues. Germline CDR1 and CDR2: SGHTA and FQGNSA. This chain's CDR3 is CASSLGDRRLRPLHF. In DNA, the CDR3 is TGTGCCAGCAGCTTGGGGGACAGACGACTTCGGCCCCTCCACTTT.

This clone was picked up a small number of times. The chain carries TRBV19 and TRBJ1-2, with D uncertain. The CDR3 runs to 12 residues. Germline V CDR1 and CDR2: LNHDA, SQIVND (reference sequence). V was shortened by 5 bases and J by 3 bases, with 7 bases between the two germline ends. CDR3 amino acids: CASSPQDYGYTF. The CDR3 DNA follows: TGTGCCAGTAGTCCCCAGGACTATGGCTACACCTTC.

The chain joins TRBV7-9 to TRBJ2-7; weak D call: TRBD2 (6 bases). V lost 5 bases and J 1 base, leaving 21 bases between the germline ends. Per the germline V gene, CDR1 is SEHNR and CDR2 is FQNEAQ (reference sequence). There are 17 residues in the CDR3. CDR3 nucleotides: TGTGCCAGCAGCCAAAACGTAGCGGTAGAAGGGTCCTACGAGCAGTACTTC. The encoded protein is CASSQNVAVEGSYEQYF. Filled out from reference TRBV7-9 and TRBJ2-7, the complete variable domain reads DTGVSQNPRHKITKRGQNVTFRCDPISEHNRLYWYRQTLGQGPEFLTYFQNEAQLEKSRLLSDRFSAERPKGSFSTLEIQRTEQGDSAMYLCASSQNVAVEGSYEQYFGPGTRLTVT.

A few counts support this clone. V and J are TRBV18 and TRBJ2-2; 14 nucleotides agree with TRBD2. The CDR3 extends over 17 amino acids. Germline values: CDR1 KGHSH, CDR2 LQKENI. The trim removed 4 bases at V and 5 bases at J, leaving 6 bases unmatched. CDR3 DNA sequence: TGTGCCAGCTCACTACGACTAGCGGGAGGGCAGACCGGGGAGCTGTTTTTT. Protein sequence: CASSLRLAGGQTGELFF.

This clone occurred many times. The chain has TRBV27 and TRBJ2-1; 12 bases map to TRBD2. This CDR3 is built from 14 residues. CDR1 is MNHEY and CDR2 is SMNVEV in the germline V gene (reference sequence). The trim removed 2 bases at V and 7 bases at J, leaving 0 bases unmatched. The CDR3 DNA is TGTGCCAGCAGTTTAGGACTAGCGGGAAATGAGCAGTTCTTC. Residues: CASSLGLAGNEQFF.

J is TRBJ2-1 and V is TRBV27; possibly TRBD2 for D (6 bases). V was cut by 9 bases and J by 10 bases, with 13 bases left in between. CDR1 MNHEY and CDR2 SMNVEV come from the germline V gene (reference sequence). The CDR3 covers 11 residues. The chain's CDR3 is CASVSGVEQFF. In DNA, the CDR3 is TGTGCCAGTGTATCGGGAGTAGAGCAGTTCTTC.

This chain connects TRBV6-5 to TRBJ1-5; 10 positions match TRBD1. Germline V CDR1 and CDR2: MNHEY, SVGAGI. This CDR3 contains 15 residues. After removal of 6 bases from V and 3 bases from J, the junction contained 5 bases not matched to a gene. The CDR3 protein is CASSAGTGDNQPQHF. The CDR3 coding sequence is TGTGCCAGCAGCGCTGGGACAGGGGACAATCAGCCCCAGCATTTT.

V gene TRBV4-2 combines with J gene TRBJ2-7; 9 positions match TRBD2. The CDR3 runs to 16 residues. The J segment lost 7 bases and the V segment lost 0 bases, leaving 10 bases of the junction unmatched. In germline, CDR1 is LGHNA, CDR2 YNFKEQ. DNA for the CDR3: TGTGCCAGCAGCCAAGAAACGGCTAGCGGGGTGGGGGAGCAGTACTTC. Its translation: CASSQETASGVGEQYF.

The chain recombines TRBV19 with TRBJ1-1; D remains ambiguous. This CDR3 is 15 amino acids long. V was trimmed by 5 bases and J by 1 base, leaving 14 bases between them. Germline V CDR1 and CDR2: LNHDA, SQIVND (reference sequence). The CDR3 loop is CASSHADRQNTEAFF. CDR3 nucleotide sequence: TGTGCCAGTAGTCACGCGGATAGGCAGAACACTGAAGCTTTCTTT. The variable domain in full, with the rest retrieved from reference TRBV19 and TRBJ1-1, is DGGITQSPKYLFRKEGQNVTLSCEQNLNHDAMYWYRQDPGQGLRLIYYSQIVNDFQKGDIAEGYSVSREKKESFPLTVTSAQKNPTAFYLCASSHADRQNTEAFFGQGTRLTVV.

V is TRBV7-6 and J is TRBJ1-3; TRBD1 matches at 7 bases. Trimming took 5 bases from V and 3 from J; bases not matched to a gene: 16. The CDR3 runs 18 residues. Germline V gene lookup returns CDR1 SGHVS and CDR2 FNYEAQ. For the CDR3, the DNA is TGTGCCAGCAGCCAGTATACCCCTGACAGGGCCAATGGAAACACCATATATTTT. This gives the protein CASSQYTPDRANGNTIYF. Together with reference TRBV7-6 and TRBJ1-3, the CDR3 gives the full variable domain: GAGVSQSPRYKVTKRGQDVALRCDPISGHVSLYWYRQALGQGPEFLTYFNYEAQQDKSGLPNDRFSAERPEGSISTLTIQRTEQRDSAMYRCASSQYTPDRANGNTIYFGEGSWLTVV.

This clone was detected many times. The chain uses TRBV15 and TRBJ2-5, with D tentatively TRBD2 (5 bases). Trimming took off 4 bases at V and 5 bases at J, with 17 bases between the two ends. From germline, CDR1 is LNHNV and CDR2 YYDKDF (reference sequence). This CDR3 has 15 residues. In DNA, the CDR3 is TGTGCCACCAGCACCGGGGAAGAGATAGCTGAGACCCAGTACTTC. This encodes CATSTGEEIAETQYF. The full variable domain, with the rest looked up from reference TRBV15 and TRBJ2-5, is DAMVIQNPRYQVTQFGKPVTLSCSQTLNHNVMYWYQQKSSQAPKLLFHYYDKDFNNEADTPDNFQSRRPNTSFCFLDIRSPGLGDTAMYLCATSTGEEIAETQYFGPGTRLLVL.

V gene TRBV19 combines with J gene TRBJ2-7; TRBD1 matches 9 bases. CDR3 length: 14 amino acids. V lost 5 bases to trimming and J lost 13 bases; unmatched junction nucleotides: 15. Germline CDR1 reads LNHDA; CDR2 reads SQIVND (reference sequence). The CDR3 spells CASSEGQGPSYVYF. CDR3 coding DNA: TGTGCCAGTAGTGAGGGACAGGGTCCCTCCTACGTCTACTTC.

The genes are TRBV15 and TRBJ1-5; D is ambiguous. CDR1 and CDR2 (germline): LNHNV, YYDKDF (reference sequence). CDR3 length: 16 amino acids. The ends were cut back, 0 bases at V and 8 bases at J, with 17 bases in the middle. The CDR3 reads CATSRDLKLPGKPQHF. In DNA form, the CDR3 reads TGTGCCACCAGCAGAGATTTGAAACTCCCGGGGAAGCCCCAGCATTTT.

J is TRBJ1-6 and V is TRBV7-2; 7 nucleotides match TRBD1. Germline V gene sequence: CDR1 SGHTA, CDR2 FQGNSA. J was trimmed by 10 bases and V by 4 bases; bases with no gene match: 10. The CDR3 runs to 15 residues. DNA for the CDR3: TGTGCCAGCAGCTCAAGGAACAGGGGAGGCTCACCCCTCCACTTT. It specifies CASSSRNRGGSPLHF. Drawing the rest from reference TRBV7-2 and TRBJ1-6, the complete variable domain is GAGVSQSPSNKVTEKGKDVELRCDPISGHTALYWYRQSLGQGLEFLIYFQGNSAPDKSGLPSDRFSAERTGGSVSTLTIQRTQQEDSAVYLCASSSRNRGGSPLHFGNGTRLTVT.

The rearrangement links TRBV6-5 to TRBJ1-3; the D gene is possibly TRBD1 (6 bases). This CDR3 has 12 residues. Looked up from germline, CDR1 is MNHEY and CDR2 is SVGAGI. V was trimmed by 3 bases and J by 8 bases, leaving 8 bases between them. CDR3 sequence (DNA): TGTGCCAGCAGTTATGAGGGGGACACCATATATTTT. Its translation: CASSYEGDTIYF.

The genes are TRBV4-1 and TRBJ2-7; no definite D call. The CDR3 runs 14 residues. Germline V gene lookup returns CDR1 MGHRA and CDR2 YSYEKL. The ends were cut back, 0 bases at V and 4 bases at J, with 10 bases in the middle. CDR3 amino acids: CASSQDLTVYEQYF. The CDR3 region has the DNA TGCGCCAGCAGCCAAGATTTAACAGTTTACGAGCAGTACTTC.

CDR3 sequence (DNA): TGTGCCAGCAGCTTAACTGGACAGGTCACAGATACGCAGTATTTT. Protein sequence: CASSLTGQVTDTQYF. This chain uses TRBV7-3 with TRBJ2-3; 7 positions agree with TRBD1. Germline V gene sequence: CDR1 SGHTA, CDR2 FQGTGA. The CDR3 loop spans 15 amino acids. J gave up 2 bases and V 0 bases, and 2 bases lay outside the gene matches.

This clone was detected once. The rearrangement links TRBV29-1 to TRBJ1-1; D call uncertain. The CDR3 totals 13 residues. The V gene lost 3 bases and the J gene lost 2 bases, with 10 bases spanning the gap. Germline loops: CDR1 SQVTM, CDR2 ANQGSEA. CDR3 DNA sequence: TGCAGCGTTGATACGGGATTAAACACTGAAGCTTTCTTT. Protein sequence: CSVDTGLNTEAFF.

The V call is TRBV12-3 or TRBV12-4, the J call TRBJ1-2, with a tentative D call TRBD1 (5 bases). The CDR3 spans 12 residues. The V end was cut by 6 bases, the J end by 8 bases, with 13 bases between. The CDR3 DNA sequence: TGTGCCAGCAGAGCGGGACTCGGGGGCTACACCTTC. Encoded protein: CASRAGLGGYTF.

The J gene is TRBJ1-4, the V gene TRBV6-5; D unresolved. V was shortened by 2 bases and J by 4 bases, with 11 bases between the two germline ends. CDR1 and CDR2 (germline): MNHEY, SVGAGI. This CDR3 comprises 15 residues. The CDR3 sequence is CASSYDAAGNEKLFF. The CDR3 nucleotides read TGTGCCAGCAGTTACGACGCGGCCGGTAATGAAAAACTGTTTTTT.